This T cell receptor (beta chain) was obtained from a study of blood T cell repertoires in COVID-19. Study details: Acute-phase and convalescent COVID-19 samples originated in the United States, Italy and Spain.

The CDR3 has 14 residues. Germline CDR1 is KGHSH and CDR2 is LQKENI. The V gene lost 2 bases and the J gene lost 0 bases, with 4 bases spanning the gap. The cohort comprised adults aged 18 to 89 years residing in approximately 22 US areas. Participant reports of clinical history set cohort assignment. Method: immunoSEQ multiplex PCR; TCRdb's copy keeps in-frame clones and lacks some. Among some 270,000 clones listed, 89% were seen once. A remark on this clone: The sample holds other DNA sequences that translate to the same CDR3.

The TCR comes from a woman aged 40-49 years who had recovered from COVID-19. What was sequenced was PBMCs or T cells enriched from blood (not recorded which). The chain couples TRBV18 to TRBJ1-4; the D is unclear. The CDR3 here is CASSPSATNEKLFF. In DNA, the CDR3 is TGTGCCAGCTCACCATCGGCAACTAATGAAAAACTGTTTTTT.